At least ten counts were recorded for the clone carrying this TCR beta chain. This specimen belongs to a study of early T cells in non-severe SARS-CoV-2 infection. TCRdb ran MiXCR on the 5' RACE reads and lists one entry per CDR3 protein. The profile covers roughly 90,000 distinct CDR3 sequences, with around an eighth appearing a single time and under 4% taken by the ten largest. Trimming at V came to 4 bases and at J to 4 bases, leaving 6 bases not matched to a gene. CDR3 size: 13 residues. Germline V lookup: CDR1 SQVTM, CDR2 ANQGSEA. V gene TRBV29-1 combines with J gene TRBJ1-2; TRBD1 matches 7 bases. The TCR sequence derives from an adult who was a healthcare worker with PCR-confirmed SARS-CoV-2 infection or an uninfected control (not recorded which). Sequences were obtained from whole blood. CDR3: CSVGRDSRYGYTF. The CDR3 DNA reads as TGCAGCGTTGGTAGGGACAGCCGCTATGGCTACACCTTC.